A selection of T cell receptor beta chains follows, all from one sample in a study of cytomegalovirus exposure and HLA in healthy donors. Only in-frame clones appear in the TCRdb table, and some are missing; sequencing was by immunoSEQ multiplex PCR. This table has over 50,000 clones, roughly 90% appearing once. The sample consisted of PBMCs. The receptor source for this set is a man aged 25-45 years in good health and CMV-seropositive. The CDR3 runs from the conserved cysteine through the conserved F or W. A D gene is named only where the DNA matches it firmly. Not all rows give a size; the values are once, few, many and, for expanded clones, a class.

v_call,clone_size,d_call,j_call,cdr3_aa,cdr3_nt
TRBV2,.,.,TRBJ2-3,CASSERTGSDTQYF,TGTGCCAGCAGTGAAAGGACGGGATCAGATACGCAGTATTTT
TRBV30,.,TRBD1,TRBJ2-5,CAWRAGGGLETQYF,TGTGCCTGGAGGGCAGGGGGCGGATTAGAGACCCAGTACTTC
TRBV28,once,.,TRBJ2-1,CASSPDSSSYNEQFF,TGTGCCAGCAGTCCTGACTCCAGCTCCTACAATGAGCAGTTCTTC
TRBV25-1,.,.,TRBJ2-3,CASSPGYTQYF,TGTGCCAGCAGTCCGGGGTATACGCAGTATTTT
TRBV11-3,.,.,TRBJ1-1,CASSVHMNTEAFF,TGTGCCAGCTCAGTTCATATGAACACTGAAGCTTTCTTT
TRBV5-5,.,.,TRBJ1-5,CASSLDPSGSNQPQHF,TGTGCCAGCAGCTTGGATCCCTCGGGTAGCAATCAGCCCCAGCATTTT
TRBV2,.,.,TRBJ2-3,CASSDRQESTDTQYF,TGTGCCAGCAGTGATCGTCAGGAAAGCACAGATACGCAGTATTTT
TRBV6-5,few,TRBD1,TRBJ1-1,CASSYSGQSNTEAFF,TGTGCCAGCAGTTACTCGGGACAGTCGAACACTGAAGCTTTCTTT
TRBV11-2,.,TRBD1,TRBJ2-2,CASSFSGQGTGELFF,TGTGCCAGCAGCTTTTCGGGACAGGGCACCGGGGAGCTGTTTTTT
TRBV2,.,TRBD1,TRBJ2-7,CASSSGTGICEQYF,TGTGCCAGCAGCTCCGGGACAGGGATATGCGAGCAGTACTTC
TRBV11-3,.,TRBD1,TRBJ1-3,CASSLEGQPGNTIYF,TGTGCCAGCAGCTTGGAGGGACAGCCTGGAAACACCATATATTTT
TRBV29-1,.,.,TRBJ1-3,CSVEEGFRNTIYF,TGCAGCGTTGAGGAGGGCTTCAGAAACACCATATATTTT
TRBV5-1,once,.,TRBJ2-7,CASSLDFSYEQYF,TGCGCCAGCAGCTTGGACTTTTCCTACGAGCAGTACTTC
TRBV6-1,.,TRBD1,TRBJ1-2,CASIEGWAGGDGYTF,TGTGCCAGCATCGAAGGGTGGGCAGGGGGCGACGGCTACACCTTC
TRBV6-5,.,TRBD2,TRBJ2-3,CASSYGRVDTQYF,TGTGCCAGCAGTTACGGGAGGGTCGATACGCAGTATTTT
TRBV28,.,.,TRBJ1-2,CASSLGGGGPNYGYTF,TGTGCCAGCAGTTTAGGGGGCGGGGGCCCTAACTATGGCTACACCTTC
TRBV4-2,.,TRBD2,TRBJ2-1,CASSSSWEGSNEQFF,TGTGCCAGCAGCTCGTCGTGGGAGGGGTCCAATGAGCAGTTCTTC
TRBV9,few,TRBD2,TRBJ2-2,CASSVGAGGDTGELFF,TGTGCCAGCAGCGTAGGGGCGGGAGGGGACACCGGGGAGCTGTTTTTT
TRBV5-6,.,TRBD2,TRBJ2-1,CASSLAYGTSGKRYNEQFF,TGTGCCAGCAGCTTGGCGTACGGGACTAGCGGGAAAAGATACAATGAGCAGTTCTTC
TRBV5-1,.,TRBD1,TRBJ1-2,CASSLGQGAVDGYTF,TGCGCCAGCAGCTTGGGGCAGGGGGCGGTGGATGGCTACACCTTC
TRBV5-6,.,TRBD1,TRBJ2-3,CASSLTGAHDTQYF,TGTGCCAGCAGCTTGACAGGGGCACACGATACGCAGTATTTT
TRBV27,once,.,TRBJ2-3,CASRTLEGVGTDTQYF,TGTGCCAGCAGGACATTGGAAGGGGTGGGCACAGATACGCAGTATTTT
TRBV29-1,.,TRBD2,TRBJ2-1,CSAATLSGTSYNEQFF,TGCAGCGCAGCTACCCTGTCCGGGACTAGCTACAATGAGCAGTTCTTC
TRBV9,.,TRBD1,TRBJ2-7,CASSVADRASEQYF,TGTGCCAGCAGCGTAGCTGACAGGGCGAGCGAGCAGTACTTC
TRBV5-1,.,.,TRBJ1-1,CASSLTENTEAFF,TGCGCCAGCAGCCTGACAGAGAACACTGAAGCTTTCTTT
TRBV6-5,.,.,TRBJ1-2,CASSYEGRGGNGYTF,TGTGCCAGCAGTTACGAGGGCCGGGGGGGGAATGGCTACACCTTC
TRBV19,.,TRBD2,TRBJ2-2,CASSSPSGRYTGELFF,TGTGCCAGTAGTTCCCCTAGCGGGAGATACACCGGGGAGCTGTTTTTT
TRBV5-1,.,.,TRBJ2-1,CASSMGGQTYNEQFF,TGCGCCAGCAGCATGGGGGGACAGACTTACAATGAGCAGTTCTTC
TRBV2,.,TRBD1,TRBJ1-1,CASNDGQGSRTEAFF,TGTGCCAGCAACGATGGACAGGGATCGCGGACTGAAGCTTTCTTT